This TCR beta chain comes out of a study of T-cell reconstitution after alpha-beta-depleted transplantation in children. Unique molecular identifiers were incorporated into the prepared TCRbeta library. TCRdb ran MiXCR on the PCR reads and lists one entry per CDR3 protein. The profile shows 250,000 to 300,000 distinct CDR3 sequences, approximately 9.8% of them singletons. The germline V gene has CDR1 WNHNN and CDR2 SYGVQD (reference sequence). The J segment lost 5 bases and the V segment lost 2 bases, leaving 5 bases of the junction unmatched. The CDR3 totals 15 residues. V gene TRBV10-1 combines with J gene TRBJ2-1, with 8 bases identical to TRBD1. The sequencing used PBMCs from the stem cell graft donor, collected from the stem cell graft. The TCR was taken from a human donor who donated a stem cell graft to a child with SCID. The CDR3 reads CASSELADRDNEQFF. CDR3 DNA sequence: TGCGCCAGCAGTGAGCTTGCGGACAGGGACAATGAGCAGTTCTTC.